These T cell receptor beta chains were read from a single sample in a study of blood T cells in healthy people across ages. One entry per CDR3 protein, called by TCRdb with MiXCR from the 5' RACE reads. The sample has 1.5 million to 2 million distinct CDR3 sequences, roughly two fifths seen once. The specimen was blood. Source of these receptors: a human donor in good health. Each CDR3 is given with its conserved first and last residue. A D gene is named only where the DNA matches it firmly. Part of the rows lack a size; the others show once, few, many or a class for expanded clones.

V gene	clone size	D gene	CDR3 length	J gene	CDR3 DNA	CDR3 protein
TRBV24-1	few	NA	14	TRBJ2-3	TGTGCCACCAGCGGAACGGGGTACACAGATACGCAGTATTTT	CATSGTGYTDTQYF
TRBV7-2	few	NA	17	TRBJ2-3	TGTGCCAGCAGCCCGGCGGGCGGGGAGATTGGCACAGATACGCAGTATTTT	CASSPAGGEIGTDTQYF
TRBV3-1	NA	TRBD2	15	TRBJ2-1	TGTGCCAGCAGCCTCCCAGCGGGGGTTTTCAATGAGCAGTTCTTC	CASSLPAGVFNEQFF
TRBV10-3	few	NA	14	TRBJ2-7	TGTGCCATCAGTGAGTCGACAGGTTATTACTCGTCCCACTTC	CAISESTGYYSSHF
TRBV20-1	NA	NA	12	TRBJ2-7	TGCAGTGCTATGGACAGAGCTGGGGAGCAGTACTTC	CSAMDRAGEQYF
TRBV20-1	NA	TRBD1	14	TRBJ2-7	TGCGGTGCTAGCTTCAGGGGGACCGTCTACGAGCAGTACTTC	CGASFRGTVYEQYF
TRBV28	few	NA	14	TRBJ2-7	TGTGCCAGCAGTTCCCGGGACACGATGTACGAGCAGTACTTC	CASSSRDTMYEQYF
TRBV2	NA	NA	11	TRBJ2-5	TGTGCCAGCAACAGGGAAAAGACCCAGTACTTC	CASNREKTQYF
TRBV6-5	NA	NA	15	TRBJ2-7	TGTGCCAGCAGTTACTATTACAAGGGGGAACGGGAGCAGTACTTC	CASSYYYKGEREQYF
TRBV29-1	few	NA	11	TRBJ1-2	TGCAGCGTGGGGCCTACGGAGGGCTACACCTTC	CSVGPTEGYTF
TRBV7-6	NA	NA	21	TRBJ2-5	TGTGCCAGCAGCTTCTGGTCTGTATTTCCTTCCGTGGGGACGGATCAAGAGACCCAGTACTTC	CASSFWSVFPSVGTDQETQYF
TRBV6-2/TRBV6-3	few	TRBD1	15	TRBJ2-2	TGTGCCTCCATCGCGGACAGGGGGCGCCCCGGGGAGCTGTTTTTT	CASIADRGRPGELFF
TRBV28	NA	NA	16	TRBJ2-1	TGTGCCAGCAGCCCACCCGGATTAACTCAATACAATGAGCAGTTCTTC	CASSPPGLTQYNEQFF
TRBV15	once	NA	15	TRBJ1-1	TGTGCCACCAGCAGAGATCTGCAGGGGAACACTGAAGCTTTCTTT	CATSRDLQGNTEAFF
TRBV20-1	NA	TRBD2	15	TRBJ2-3	TGCAGTGCTAGAGATCCTAGCGGGGGGGGTAATACGCAGTATTTT	CSARDPSGGGNTQYF
TRBV18	NA	NA	14	TRBJ2-4	TGTGCCAGCTCACCTGCGGGGAACCCCTACGAGCAGCACTTC	CASSPAGNPYEQHF
TRBV27	few	NA	15	TRBJ2-7	TGTGCCAGCAGTTTATTTCAGGGGTACACCTACGAGCAGTACTTC	CASSLFQGYTYEQYF
TRBV20-1	NA	TRBD2	14	TRBJ2-5	TGCAGTGGTGTCGGGAGCGGGGCACAAGAGACCCAGTACTTC	CSGVGSGAQETQYF
TRBV6-1	NA	TRBD1	13	TRBJ1-5	TGTGCCGGCAGTGCGACAGGGAGCGTGCCCCAGCATTTT	CAGSATGSVPQHF
TRBV11-2	few	NA	17	TRBJ2-1	TGTGCCAGCAGCTTAGAGTGGGCAGGGGCACAGAACAATGAGCAGTTCTTC	CASSLEWAGAQNNEQFF
TRBV24-1	few	NA	14	TRBJ2-3	TGTGCCACCAGTACTCGGGGAAACACAGATACGCAGTATTTT	CATSTRGNTDTQYF
TRBV7-9	NA	NA	16	TRBJ2-1	TGTGCCAGCAGCTTAGTTATGGGATATCAAGGAAATGAGCAGTTCTTC	CASSLVMGYQGNEQFF
TRBV7-2	few	TRBD2	18	TRBJ2-1	TGTGCCAGCAGCTCGAGACGTAGCGGGGGAACCTCCTACAATGAGCAGTTCTTC	CASSSRRSGGTSYNEQFF
TRBV7-2	once	NA	14	TRBJ1-4	TGTGCCAGCAGCCGGGCAGCTTATAATGAAAAACTGTTTTTT	CASSRAAYNEKLFF
TRBV3-1	NA	TRBD1	14	TRBJ1-2	TGTGCCAGCAGCCAAGGTACAGGGGAGGCTGGCTACACCTTC	CASSQGTGEAGYTF
TRBV11-3	NA	TRBD1	15	TRBJ2-5	TGTGCCAGCAGCTCGACAGGGATGAATGTGGAGACCCAGTACTTC	CASSSTGMNVETQYF
TRBV29-1	many	TRBD1	14	TRBJ2-1	TGCAGCGTTGTGCGGACAGGTCCCTACAATGAGCAGTTCTTC	CSVVRTGPYNEQFF
TRBV7-2	NA	TRBD1	16	TRBJ2-4	TGTGCCAGCAGCCCGACAGGGCGGCTAGCCAAAAACATTCAGTACTTC	CASSPTGRLAKNIQYF
TRBV7-2	few	TRBD1	17	TRBJ2-3	TGTGCCAGCAGCTTGGACGGACAGGGCATAGGCACAGATACGCAGTATTTT	CASSLDGQGIGTDTQYF
TRBV5-1	NA	TRBD2	16	TRBJ2-1	TGCGCCAGCAGCAGCGGGACTAGCGAACACATCAATGAGCAGTTCTTC	CASSSGTSEHINEQFF
TRBV10-3	NA	NA	13	TRBJ2-7	TGTGCCGTCAGTGAGTCGCTGGAGTACGAGCAGTACTTC	CAVSESLEYEQYF
TRBV4-1	NA	TRBD1	14	TRBJ1-5	TGCGCCAGCAGCCAAGGGACAGGACACCAGCCCCAGCATTTT	CASSQGTGHQPQHF
TRBV28	NA	NA	13	TRBJ2-5	TGTGCCAGCAGACCAACAGGGACAGAGACCCAGTACTTC	CASRPTGTETQYF
TRBV5-1	NA	NA	15	TRBJ2-1	TGCGCCAGCAGCTTGGGGTTAATGGTCTACAATGAGCAGTTCTTC	CASSLGLMVYNEQFF
TRBV11-1	once	NA	14	TRBJ2-1	TGTGCCAGCAGCCCTCGACTAGGCCGCAATGAGCAGTTCTTC	CASSPRLGRNEQFF
TRBV28	NA	NA	16	TRBJ2-1	TGTGCCAGCACTACGAACAGGGAAAATGCTTATGATGAGCAGTTCTTC	CASTTNRENAYDEQFF
TRBV5-1	NA	TRBD2	16	TRBJ2-3	TGCGCCAGCAGCTTGGTGATAGCGGGGGCCACAGATACGCCGTATTTT	CASSLVIAGATDTPYF
TRBV7-7	NA	NA	13	TRBJ1-4	TGTGCTAGCAGCTTAGGTTGGGGGGAAAAACTGTTTTTT	CASSLGWGEKLFF
TRBV12-3/TRBV12-4	few	NA	14	TRBJ1-6	TGTGCCAGCAGTTGGGGCAGGGGAGGGTCACCCCTCCACTTT	CASSWGRGGSPLHF
TRBV9	NA	NA	15	TRBJ2-4	TGTGCCAGCAGCGCAAAGGGACTAGCCAAAAACATTCAGTACTTC	CASSAKGLAKNIQYF
TRBV7-2	few	TRBD1	15	TRBJ1-1	TGTGCCAGCAGCACCCGACAGGGGAGTGGCACTGAAGCTTTCTTT	CASSTRQGSGTEAFF
TRBV6-2/TRBV6-3	NA	NA	14	TRBJ2-7	TGTGCCAGCAGTTACGCGCAGGGAGCCTACGAGCAGTACTTC	CASSYAQGAYEQYF
TRBV4-3	few	NA	14	TRBJ2-3	TGCGCCAGCAGCCAAGTTGCGAGGACAGATACGCAGTATTTT	CASSQVARTDTQYF
TRBV9	few	TRBD2	15	TRBJ2-3	TGTGCCAGCAGCGTAACAGGACTAGCAGGAGATACGCAGTATTTT	CASSVTGLAGDTQYF
TRBV7-2	few	NA	16	TRBJ2-2	TGTGCCAGCAGCTTAGTTGGGGGGTTCAACACCGGGGAGCTGTTTTTT	CASSLVGGFNTGELFF